Below are 20 T cell receptor beta chains sequenced from a single sample in a study of blood T cell repertoires in COVID-19. The table came from immunoSEQ multiplex PCR; TCRdb's copy has only in-frame clones and leaves some out. The profile covers over 400,000 clones, with 70% to 90% appearing a single time and 3% to 3.5% taken by the ten largest. The sequenced sample consisted of peripheral blood. The receptors were sampled from a human donor in a cohort sampled during active COVID-19.

CDR3 protein: CASSLRGLAYEQYF. DNA for the CDR3: TGTGCCAGCAGCTTACGAGGGCTCGCCTACGAGCAGTACTTC. This chain joins TRBV11-1 and TRBJ2-7, with D maybe TRBD2 (5 bases). Germline-derived CDR1 and CDR2 are SGHAT and FQDESV (reference sequence). The CDR3 covers 14 residues. V lost 2 bases, J lost 2 bases, and 10 bases lay in between.

This clone has a handful of counts. The chain recombines TRBV30 with TRBJ1-2; TRBD1 might be the D (6 bases). The germline CDR1 and CDR2 sequences are GTSNPN and SVGIG (reference sequence). The CDR3 has 14 residues. The germline V and J ends were trimmed by 4 bases and 7 bases, with 19 bases remaining between them. Written as DNA, the CDR3 is TGTGCCTGGAACTCTGGGGGGGGCGCGGGTGGCTACACCTTC. Protein sequence: CAWNSGGGAGGYTF.

V usage is TRBV6-4 and J usage is TRBJ1-1; D is ambiguous. The V end was cut by 6 bases, the J end by 4 bases, with 12 bases between. CDR3 size: 13 residues. CDR1 and CDR2 from the germline V gene are MRHNA and SNTAGT. CDR3 DNA: TGTGCCAGCAGGGTTAATTTCGGCACTGAAGCTTTCTTT. It translates to CASRVNFGTEAFF.

The J gene is TRBJ2-7, the V gene TRBV5-1; weak D call: TRBD1 (6 bases). The CDR3 has 16 residues. Germline-derived CDR1 and CDR2 are SGHRS and YFSETQ. Trimming removed 0 bases at V and 6 bases at J, with 19 bases between. CDR3 amino acids: CASSLVSGGGPREQYF. CDR3 nucleotide sequence: TGCGCCAGCAGCTTGGTAAGCGGTGGGGGCCCTCGCGAGCAGTACTTC.

This rearrangement joins TRBV19 to TRBJ2-5, with 10 bases that match TRBD2. Germline CDR1 reads LNHDA; CDR2 reads SQIVND (reference sequence). The ends lost 6 bases at V and 4 bases at J; junction bases unmatched: 5. The CDR3 spans 14 residues. The CDR3 spells CASRSGRALETQYF. The CDR3 DNA reads as TGTGCCAGTAGGAGCGGGAGGGCCTTAGAGACCCAGTACTTC.

The genes are TRBV12-3 or TRBV12-4 and TRBJ2-7; 14 bases line up with TRBD2. After removal of 5 bases from V and 12 bases from J, the junction contained 6 bases not matched to a gene. CDR3 length: 13 amino acids. The CDR3 DNA is TGTGCCAGCAGTCCTGGGACTAGCGGGAGTAGGTACTTC. It codes for CASSPGTSGSRYF.

This clone appeared a few times. The chain couples TRBV12-3 or TRBV12-4 to TRBJ1-1; TRBD1 matches 7 bases. The CDR3 has 13 amino acids. The junction had 3 bases not matched to a gene; V was cut back by 6 bases and J by 2 bases. The CDR3 DNA reads as TGTGCCAGCAGGGGGACAGCAAACACTGAAGCTTTCTTT. This sequence encodes CASRGTANTEAFF.

The genes are TRBV7-2 and TRBJ2-2; a possible D gene is TRBD2 (6 bases). Germline V gene sequence: CDR1 SGHTA, CDR2 FQGNSA. V dropped 4 bases and J dropped 6 bases, with 18 bases sitting between them. The CDR3 is 16 residues long. Written as DNA, the CDR3 is TGTGCCAGCAGCTATCTCCCCCTAGCGTCCGCCGGGGAGCTGTTTTTT. Its protein product is CASSYLPLASAGELFF. Supplemented by reference TRBV7-2 and TRBJ2-2, the full variable domain reads GAGVSQSPSNKVTEKGKDVELRCDPISGHTALYWYRQSLGQGLEFLIYFQGNSAPDKSGLPSDRFSAERTGGSVSTLTIQRTQQEDSAVYLCASSYLPLASAGELFFGEGSRLTVL.

The chain couples TRBV27 to TRBJ2-7; 11 nucleotides align to TRBD1. Unmatched junction bases numbered 7, after V lost 3 bases and J lost 9 bases. CDR3 length equals 14 residues. CDR1 MNHEY and CDR2 SMNVEV come from the germline V gene (reference sequence). The CDR3 loop is CASSLEDRGRVQYF. The CDR3 coding sequence is TGTGCCAGCAGTTTGGAGGACAGGGGGCGCGTGCAGTACTTC.

V usage is TRBV19 and J usage is TRBJ2-1, with TRBD2 matching over 8 bases. The CDR3 contains 17 residues. The ends lost 4 bases at V and 6 bases at J; junction bases unmatched: 14. Germline V gives CDR1 LNHDA, CDR2 SQIVND (reference sequence). The CDR3 is CASSTQFAREVGNEQFF. CDR3 nucleotides: TGTGCCAGTAGTACACAATTCGCGCGGGAGGTCGGCAATGAGCAGTTCTTC.

The chain recombines TRBV27 with TRBJ2-7; D is ambiguous. Per germline, CDR1 MNHEY and CDR2 SMNVEV (reference sequence). Trimming took 5 bases from V and 2 from J, leaving 10 bases between them. This CDR3 is built from 13 residues. The CDR3: CASSEADTYEQYF. The CDR3 DNA is TGTGCCAGCAGTGAGGCGGATACCTACGAGCAGTACTTC.

The V call is TRBV7-9, the J call TRBJ2-1, with 9 bases lining up with TRBD1. Looked up from germline, CDR1 is SEHNR and CDR2 is FQNEAQ (reference sequence). The V gene end was trimmed by 3 bases and the J gene end by 6 bases; junction bases not matched to a gene: 3. CDR3 length: 14 residues. CDR3 nucleotide sequence: TGTGCCAGCAGCTTGACACAGGGGGCCAATGAGCAGTTCTTC. Encoded protein: CASSLTQGANEQFF.

The gene calls are TRBV7-3 and TRBJ1-2; D unresolved. The germline V and J ends were trimmed by 5 bases and 0 bases, with 10 bases remaining between them. CDR3 length: 14 amino acids. Germline V gene sequence: CDR1 SGHTA, CDR2 FQGTGA. As DNA, the CDR3 is TGTGCCAGCAGCCCCAACCCGGCTAACTATGGCTACACCTTC. Its translation: CASSPNPANYGYTF.

The V and J genes are TRBV6-5 and TRBJ1-1, with no clear D. The CDR3 is 15 amino acids. The ends were cut back, 2 bases at V and 3 bases at J, with 13 bases in the middle. Germline lookup yields CDR1 MNHEY and CDR2 SVGAGI. CDR3 in amino acids: CASSYRVSGDTEAFF. CDR3 nucleotide sequence: TGTGCCAGCAGTTACAGGGTTAGCGGAGACACTGAAGCTTTCTTT.

The chain recombines TRBV7-2 with TRBJ1-4; D may be TRBD1 (5 bases). CDR3 length: 15 residues. Trimming shortened V by 5 bases and J by 4 bases, and 14 bases separated the two germline ends. Looked up from germline, CDR1 is SGHTA and CDR2 is FQGNSA. The CDR3 region is CASSPPGGNNEKLFF. Here the CDR3 DNA reads TGTGCCAGCAGCCCACCGGGGGGTAATAATGAAAAACTGTTTTTT.

This chain links TRBV6-2 or TRBV6-3 with TRBJ2-5, with 9 bases that match TRBD1. Germline CDR1 is MNHEY and CDR2 is SVGEGT. CDR3 size: 16 residues. The V gene end was trimmed by 2 bases and the J gene end by 7 bases; junction bases not matched to a gene: 11. CDR3 sequence: CASSYLGQGVRVTQYF. CDR3 nucleotides: TGTGCCAGCAGTTACCTGGGACAGGGTGTGCGTGTGACCCAGTACTTC.

About this clone itself: This sample includes further DNA sequences coding for the same CDR3. This chain connects TRBV27 to TRBJ2-7; 7 bases fit TRBD2. The CDR3 contains 15 residues. The V segment lost 3 bases and the J segment 0 bases; nucleotides outside the gene matches: 5. CDR1 and CDR2 from the germline V gene are MNHEY and SMNVEV (reference sequence). The CDR3 reads CASSFSGGNSYEQYF. The CDR3 DNA sequence: TGTGCCAGCAGTTTCTCGGGGGGTAACTCCTACGAGCAGTACTTC.

This rearrangement joins TRBV7-3 to TRBJ2-2, with TRBD2 matching over 7 bases. V was pared by 2 bases and J by 3 bases, with 9 bases of the junction left unmatched. Germline assignment: CDR1 SGHTA and CDR2 FQGTGA. This CDR3 is 17 amino acids long. CDR3: CASSLLSSGGDTGELFF. CDR3 DNA sequence: TGTGCCAGCAGCTTATTGTCGTCGGGAGGAGACACCGGGGAGCTGTTTTTT.

The chain combines TRBV6-4 with TRBJ2-3; TRBD2 might be the D (5 bases). The CDR3 runs 11 residues. V lost 6 bases and J 10 bases, leaving 11 bases between the germline ends. The V gene's germline CDR1 is MRHNA and CDR2 SNTAGT. CDR3 sequence: CASRADGAQYF. CDR3 DNA sequence: TGTGCCAGCAGAGCCGACGGGGCGCAGTATTTT.

The chain links TRBV7-6 to TRBJ2-1, with a possible D match to TRBD2 (6 bases). V lost 1 base and J 2 bases, leaving 9 bases between the germline ends. This CDR3 has 15 amino acids. The germline V gene has CDR1 SGHVS and CDR2 FNYEAQ. CDR3 nucleotide sequence: TGTGCCAGCAGCTTAGAGGGCGGGACCTACAATGAGCAGTTCTTC. Its protein product is CASSLEGGTYNEQFF.